This T cell receptor beta chain was retrieved from a study of early T cells in non-severe SARS-CoV-2 infection. Study-level points and caveats: The matching step, a VDJdb search, favored anti-spike CD8 responses and missed private and CD4 specificities.

This clonotype was picked up many times. The antigen is undetermined. Germline assignment: CDR1 DFQATT and CDR2 SNEGSKA (reference sequence). The CDR3 has 15 amino acids. V lost 2 bases and J 6 bases, leaving 18 bases between the germline ends. Unique molecular identifiers were affixed to single, distinct cDNA molecules. TCRdb processed the 5' RACE reads anew with MiXCR; each CDR3 protein has one entry. The sample carries some 45,000 distinct CDR3 sequences, over 3% recorded once. Sequencing was performed on whole blood. The clonotype was recovered from an adult who was a healthcare worker with PCR-confirmed SARS-CoV-2 infection or an uninfected control (not recorded which). V gene TRBV20-1 combines with J gene TRBJ2-3, with a tentative D call TRBD2 (6 bases). As DNA, the CDR3 is TGCAGTGCTAGACCAGCGGGCCTAAGGGCCGATACGCAGTATTTT. Protein product: CSARPAGLRADTQYF.